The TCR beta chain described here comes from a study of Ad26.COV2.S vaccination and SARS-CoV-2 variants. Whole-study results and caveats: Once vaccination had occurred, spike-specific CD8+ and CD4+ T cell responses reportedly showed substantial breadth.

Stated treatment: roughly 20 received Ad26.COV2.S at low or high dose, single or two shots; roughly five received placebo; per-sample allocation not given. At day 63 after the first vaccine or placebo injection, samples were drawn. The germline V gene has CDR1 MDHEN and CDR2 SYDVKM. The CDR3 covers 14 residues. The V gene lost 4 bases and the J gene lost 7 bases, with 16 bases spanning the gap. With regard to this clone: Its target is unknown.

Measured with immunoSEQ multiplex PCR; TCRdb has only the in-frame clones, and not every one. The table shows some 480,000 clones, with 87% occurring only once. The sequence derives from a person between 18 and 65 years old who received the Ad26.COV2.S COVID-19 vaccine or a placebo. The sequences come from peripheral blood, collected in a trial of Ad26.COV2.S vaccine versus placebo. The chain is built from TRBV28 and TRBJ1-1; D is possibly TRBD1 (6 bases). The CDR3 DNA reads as TGTGCCAGCAGTTCAACCGCGGACAGAAATGAAGCTTTCTTT. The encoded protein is CASSSTADRNEAFF.